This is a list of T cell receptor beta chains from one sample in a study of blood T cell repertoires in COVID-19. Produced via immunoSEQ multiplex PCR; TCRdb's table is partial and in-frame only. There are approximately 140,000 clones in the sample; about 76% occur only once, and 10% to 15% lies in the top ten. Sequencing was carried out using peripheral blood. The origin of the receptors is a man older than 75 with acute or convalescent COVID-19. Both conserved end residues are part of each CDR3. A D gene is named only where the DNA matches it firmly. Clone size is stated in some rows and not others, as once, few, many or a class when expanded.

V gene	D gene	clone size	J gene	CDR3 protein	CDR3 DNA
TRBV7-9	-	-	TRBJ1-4	CASSPGLKLFF	TGTGCCAGCAGCCCGGGACTAAAACTGTTTTTT
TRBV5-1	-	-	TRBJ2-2	CASSPGTITGELFF	TGCGCCAGCAGCCCTGGGACAATCACCGGGGAGCTGTTTTTT
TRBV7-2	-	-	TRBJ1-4	CASSPQSGVNEKLFF	TGTGCCAGCAGCCCCCAGTCAGGGGTAAATGAAAAACTGTTTTTT
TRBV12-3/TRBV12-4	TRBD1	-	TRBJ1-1	CASSHRDRTFAFF	TGTGCCAGCAGCCACCGGGACAGAACATTCGCTTTCTTT
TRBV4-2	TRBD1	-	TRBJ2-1	CASSLGLTGGNEQFF	TGTGCCAGCAGCCTTGGCCTAACAGGGGGAAATGAGCAGTTCTTC
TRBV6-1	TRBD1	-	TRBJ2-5	CASSRQGGQETQYF	TGTGCCAGCAGTAGACAGGGGGGGCAAGAGACCCAGTACTTC
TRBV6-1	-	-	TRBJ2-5	CASSESAGRSSGTLETQYF	TGTGCCAGCAGTGAATCGGCAGGGCGGAGTTCGGGGACTCTTGAGACCCAGTACTTC
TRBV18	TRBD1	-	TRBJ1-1	CASSTTGGLRTEAFF	TGTGCCAGCTCAACTACAGGGGGATTGAGGACTGAAGCTTTCTTT
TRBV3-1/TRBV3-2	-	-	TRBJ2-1	CASSQAGASYNEQFF	TGTGCCAGCAGCCAAGCAGGGGCGTCCTACAATGAGCAGTTCTTC
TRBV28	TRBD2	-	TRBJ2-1	CASSRAGGSSYNEQFF	TGTGCCAGCTCCCGGGCGGGCGGGAGCTCCTACAATGAGCAGTTCTTC
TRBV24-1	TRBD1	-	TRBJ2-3	CATGQDSTDTQYF	TGTGCCACGGGACAGGATAGCACAGATACGCAGTATTTT
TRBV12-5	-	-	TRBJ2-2	CASGYWTENTGELFF	TGTGCTAGTGGTTACTGGACAGAGAACACCGGGGAGCTGTTTTTT
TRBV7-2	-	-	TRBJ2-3	CASSFGVGGTDTQYF	TGTGCCAGCAGCTTTGGAGTAGGTGGCACAGATACGCAGTATTTT
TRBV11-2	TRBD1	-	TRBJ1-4	CASSLVPTGANEKLFF	TGTGCCAGCAGCTTAGTCCCGACAGGGGCGAATGAAAAACTGTTTTTT
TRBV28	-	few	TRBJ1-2	CASRPILVGGYTF	TGTGCCAGCAGGCCCATATTAGTCGGTGGCTACACCTTC
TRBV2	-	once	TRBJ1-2	CASTRGLEGYTF	TGTGCCAGCACCCGGGGTTTGGAGGGCTACACCTTC
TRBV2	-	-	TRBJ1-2	CASTSPRATGNYGYTF	TGTGCCAGCACCTCCCCTAGGGCAACAGGGAACTATGGCTACACCTTC
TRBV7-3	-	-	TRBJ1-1	CASSSQGNTEAFF	TGTGCCAGCAGCTCTCAGGGGAACACTGAAGCTTTCTTT
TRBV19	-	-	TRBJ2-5	CASSIERGGTQYF	TGTGCCAGTAGTATAGAAAGGGGAGGGACCCAGTACTTC
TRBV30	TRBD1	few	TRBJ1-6	CAWDAWGQGNSPLHF	TGTGCCTGGGATGCCTGGGGACAGGGGAATTCACCCCTCCACTTT
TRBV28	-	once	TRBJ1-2	CASSPGRGSGYTF	TGTGCCAGCAGCCCCGGACGGGGTAGCGGCTACACCTTC
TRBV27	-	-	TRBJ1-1	CASSRQALGTEAFF	TGTGCCAGCAGCCGACAGGCCCTAGGGACTGAAGCTTTCTTT
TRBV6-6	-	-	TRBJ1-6	CASSLRGGVDSPLHF	TGTGCCAGCAGCCTTCGAGGAGGGGTAGATTCACCCCTCCACTTT
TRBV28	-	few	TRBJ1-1	CASRGGNTEAFF	TGTGCCAGCAGGGGGGGGAACACTGAAGCTTTCTTT
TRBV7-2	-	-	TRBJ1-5	CASSLVYNQPQHF	TGTGCCAGCAGCTTAGTGTACAATCAGCCCCAGCATTTT
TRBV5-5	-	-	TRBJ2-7	CASSFLHEQYF	TGTGCCAGCAGCTTTCTCCACGAGCAGTACTTC
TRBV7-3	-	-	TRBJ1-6	CASSTRQDSPLHF	TGTGCCAGCAGCACCAGACAAGATTCACCCCTCCACTTT
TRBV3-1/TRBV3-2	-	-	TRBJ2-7	CASSQVGFGEQYF	TGTGCCAGCAGCCAAGTCGGGTTCGGCGAGCAGTACTTC
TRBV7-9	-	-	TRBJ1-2	CASSLGGGNYGYTF	TGTGCCAGCAGCTTAGGCGGGGGGAACTATGGCTACACCTTC
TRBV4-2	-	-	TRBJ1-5	CASSQEPWGENQPQHF	TGTGCCAGCAGCCAAGAGCCCTGGGGGGAAAATCAGCCCCAGCATTTT
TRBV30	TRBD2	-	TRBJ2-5	CAPQGRGETQYF	TGTGCCCCCCAAGGGCGGGGGGAGACCCAGTACTTC
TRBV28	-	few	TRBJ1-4	CASSGAAEKLFF	TGTGCCAGCAGTGGGGCGGCTGAAAAACTGTTTTTT
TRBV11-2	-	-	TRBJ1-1	CASSWSASYAFF	TGTGCCAGCAGCTGGAGCGCCTCCTATGCTTTCTTT
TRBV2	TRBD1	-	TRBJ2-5	CASSGRTGGETQYF	TGTGCCAGCAGTGGGCGGACAGGGGGAGAGACCCAGTACTTC
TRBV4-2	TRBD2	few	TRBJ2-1	CASSQVRASGDNEQFF	TGTGCCAGCAGCCAAGTGCGGGCTAGCGGGGACAATGAGCAGTTCTTC
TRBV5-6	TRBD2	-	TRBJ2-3	CASSLVPSGGFTDTQYF	TGTGCCAGCAGCTTGGTCCCTAGCGGGGGGTTTACAGATACGCAGTATTTT
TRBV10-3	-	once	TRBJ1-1	CAISGAPPLAEAFF	TGTGCCATCAGTGGGGCCCCGCCGCTGGCTGAAGCTTTCTTT
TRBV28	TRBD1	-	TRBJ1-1	CASSLPGTAYTEAFF	TGTGCCAGCAGTTTGCCCGGGACAGCCTACACTGAAGCTTTCTTT
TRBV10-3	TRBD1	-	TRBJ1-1	CAISATGDTEAFF	TGTGCCATCAGCGCAACAGGGGACACTGAAGCTTTCTTT
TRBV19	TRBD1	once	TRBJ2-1	CASSIGTVANEQFF	TGTGCCAGTAGTATCGGGACAGTTGCCAATGAGCAGTTCTTC
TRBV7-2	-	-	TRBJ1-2	CASSLIPGSQTYGYTF	TGTGCCAGCAGCTTAATTCCAGGCAGCCAAACCTATGGCTACACCTTC
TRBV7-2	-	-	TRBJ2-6	CASSGHSGANVLTF	TGTGCCAGCAGCGGGCACTCTGGGGCCAACGTCCTGACTTTC
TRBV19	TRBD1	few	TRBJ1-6	CASRVTGTTYNSPLHF	TGTGCCAGTAGAGTGACAGGGACCACCTATAATTCACCCCTCCACTTT
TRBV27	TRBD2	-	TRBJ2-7	CASRVAGDSYEQYF	TGTGCCAGCAGGGTAGCGGGGGATTCCTACGAGCAGTACTTC
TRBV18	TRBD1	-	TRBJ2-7	CASSRDRVFYEQYF	TGTGCCAGCTCACGAGACAGGGTGTTCTACGAGCAGTACTTC
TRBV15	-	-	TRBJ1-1	CATGSENTEAFF	TGTGCCACCGGTTCAGAGAACACTGAAGCTTTCTTT
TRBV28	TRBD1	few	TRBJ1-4	CASSSTRGPTNEKLFF	TGTGCCAGCAGTTCTACTAGGGGGCCAACTAATGAAAAACTGTTTTTT
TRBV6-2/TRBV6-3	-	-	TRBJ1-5	CASSRDTRDQPQHF	TGTGCCAGCAGTCGAGACACCCGAGATCAGCCCCAGCATTTT
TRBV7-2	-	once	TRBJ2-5	CASSLLSYQETQYF	TGTGCCAGCAGCTTGCTATCGTACCAAGAGACCCAGTACTTC
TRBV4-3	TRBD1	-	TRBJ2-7	CASSQDRDSIAHEQYF	TGCGCCAGCAGCCAAGACAGGGACAGTATAGCCCACGAGCAGTACTTC